This TCR beta chain was obtained from a study of T cell responses to AZD1222 COVID-19 vaccine. Concerning this clone: Its antigen is still unknown.

Study-wide points: Repertoire sampling happened only post peak T cell response.

The repertoire was sequenced with immunoSEQ multiplex PCR; TCRdb's copy has only in-frame clones and lacks some. Altogether 95,000 to 110,000 clones are present, about 90% being singletons, with the ten largest covering 22%. V lost 4 bases, J lost 7 bases, and 10 bases stayed unmatched. Germline-derived CDR1 and CDR2 are MNHEY and SVGAGI. The CDR3 has 16 residues. This clonotype was sampled from an adult in good health. The sample consisted of peripheral blood, taken on day 0 of AZD1222 vaccination. The genes are TRBV6-5 and TRBJ1-6; 7 nucleotides match TRBD1. The CDR3 loop reads CASSSPTGIGNSPLHF. As DNA, the CDR3 is TGTGCCAGCAGTTCTCCGACAGGGATTGGAAATTCACCCCTCCACTTT.